This TCR beta chain was profiled in a study of blood T cell repertoires in COVID-19. CDR1 and CDR2 from the germline V gene are LGHDT and YNNKEL (reference sequence). V was clipped by 0 bases and J by 7 bases; unmatched bases: 9. The CDR3 is 15 amino acids. This clone appeared many times. Produced via immunoSEQ multiplex PCR; TCRdb's table is partial and in-frame only. The sample consists of fewer than 300,000 clones, about 85% of them appearing once. Sequenced material: peripheral blood. This clonotype was sampled from a human donor in a cohort sampled during active COVID-19. V and J are TRBV3-1 (or the pseudogene TRBV3-2) and TRBJ2-7; 7 nucleotides agree with TRBD2. DNA of the CDR3: TGTGCCAGCAGCCAAGATGCCCTGAGCGGGATGGAGCAGTACTTC. This gives the protein CASSQDALSGMEQYF.